This T cell receptor beta chain stems from a study of blood T cell repertoires in COVID-19. Study context: Whether acute or convalescent, the COVID-19 samples came from the United States, Italy and Spain. Sources were T cells, B-cell-depleted T cells, or PBMCs; the material itself was cDNA or gDNA.

The germline V gene encodes CDR1 LGHNA and CDR2 YNFKEQ. Trimming removed 3 bases from V and 3 bases from J; junction bases left unmatched: 7. CDR3 length: 16 residues. The recovered donors of Cohort 3 showed two negative PCRs, clearance, or symptom resolution. The method was immunoSEQ multiplex PCR; TCRdb's version includes in-frame clones alone and lacks a portion of them. The sample lists over 200,000 clones; approximately 84% were seen once. Sequenced: PBMCs or T cells enriched from blood (not recorded which). The rearrangement links TRBV4-2 to TRBJ2-5; 10 nucleotides agree with TRBD2. This clonotype was obtained from a man aged 35-49 years who had recovered from COVID-19. CDR3 in amino acids: CASSQGPSGGEETQYF. CDR3 sequence (DNA): TGTGCCAGCAGCCAGGGCCCTAGCGGGGGAGAAGAGACCCAGTACTTC.